This TCR beta chain is from a study of cytomegalovirus exposure and HLA in healthy donors (TCRdb year 2017). Study-wide context: According to an earlier analysis of a few hundred of the donors, about 190 million T cells yielded roughly 100 million unique TCR beta sequences and about 300 Gb of sequence data. About 310 gigabases of sequencing data and some 85 million unique TCR sequences were included in an early release covering about 600 HLA-typed donors. The genetic ancestry cluster associated with self-reported Caucasian donors included 80% to 90% of the roughly 380 genotyped donors. The study was designed to test whether signatures of past pathogen exposure could be identified by cataloging public T cell receptors. The study profiled the T cell repertoires of approximately 700 subjects by immunosequencing and related them to cytomegalovirus serostatus. A separate validation cohort of roughly 130 different subjects was used in addition to the 666-subject first cohort. The study combined high-throughput TCR immunosequencing, statistical association of individual TCRs with disease status, and machine learning to predict cytomegalovirus infection status. A later analysis re-analyzed previously published TCR beta repertoires from 666 donors and added high-resolution HLA genotyping to study TCR occurrence patterns. The later analysis used no new phenotypic data to find candidate immune exposures, relying instead on TCR beta sequences and their occurrence across donors. An earlier analysis of 587 of the donors applied high-throughput TCR beta sequencing to assess whether each TCR beta V gene segment acted as functional or pseudogenic. Donor age, sex, ethnicity and CMV serostatus were collected together with the repertoire data. In a later genetic analysis, genome-wide SNP genotypes for about three fifths of the roughly 670 donors were used, and that subset was treated as a discovery cohort. Every repertoire in the discovery cohort had been generated on one and the same sequencing platform. HLA typing included class I and class II loci at four-digit resolution. The number of donors typed differed by locus, with roughly 620-630 for A, B, C, DRB1 and DQB1, 522 for DQA1, 606 for DPA1, and over 400 for DPB1. Roughly five DR-DQ haplotypes were treated as single units for association and clustering because of strong linkage in the cohort. Among 300 to 450 genotyped donors of the cohort, an average of around 240,000 unique TCR beta nucleotide sequences were sequenced per donor, 15% to 20% of them non-productive.

The germline V gene encodes CDR1 SGHTA and CDR2 FQGTGA. For this chain, trimming is 5 bases at the V end and 5 bases at the J end, and the number of junction bases without a gene match is 5. The CDR3 contains 13 residues, cysteine and phenylalanine counted. Kept here is only the CDR3 DNA, which spans 39 bases and is read in frame from base 1. This clone was seen a single time. Its antigen target is currently unknown. Nothing much larger sits one base from this clone, and base qualities are not available. Other nucleotide sequences in the sample specify the same CDR3. The cohort was made up of several hundred healthy bone marrow donors. All cohort members were sampled while nominally healthy, although unrecorded immune exposures were likely present. The donor was CMV seropositive and belonged to the group of 250 to 350 seropositive cohort members. Each donor provided a peripheral blood sample, and peripheral blood mononuclear cells were used for TCR beta sequencing. Genomic DNA was extracted from the blood cell samples with the Qiagen DNeasy Blood Extraction Kit.

Library construction relied on the immunoSEQ multiplex PCR assay. A mixture of 60 forward primers for TCR Vbeta segments and 13 reverse primers for TCR Jbeta segments was used in the multiplex PCR. A multiplex PCR assay on genomic DNA amplified the CDR3 region of rearranged TCR beta genes. The Illumina HiSeq System was used to sequence the amplified TCR beta libraries as 87-base-pair reads. For the original study's pipeline: A later analysis tallied around 87 million unique TCR beta chains across the 666 repertoires, and approximately 12 million of those chains were shared by two or more donors. Raw reads were error-corrected and collapsed into unique sequences by a nearest-neighbor algorithm in which closely related sequences were merged to remove PCR and sequencing errors. CDR3 sequences were aligned to IMGT reference sequences to assign V, D and J gene segments. Each retained sequence needed at least a six-nucleotide match to both a V gene segment and a J gene segment. Rearrangements were called productive when the CDR3 lacked stop codons and stayed in frame with V and J; all others were non-productive. CDR3 was defined by IMGT convention, running from the second conserved V-encoded cysteine to the conserved J-encoded phenylalanine. In an earlier analysis of 550 to 650 of the donors, sequences lacking an unambiguous match to a single V gene segment were excluded. An earlier analysis of fewer than 750 of the donors called V segments functional above 56.7% productive rearrangements and segregating when the between-donor standard deviation exceeded 5%. To diagnose cytomegalovirus status from the catalog of TCR beta chain sequences, a statistical classification framework was built. V and J gene assignment, in a later analysis, came from comparing TCR nucleotide sequences with IMGT/GENE-DB human TR gene sequences. In a later analysis, CDR3 sequences and most-parsimonious VDJ recombination scenarios were assigned using the TCRdist pipeline. In a later analysis, each TCR beta chain was defined by its CDR3 amino acid sequence together with its V-gene family, and reads without a unique V-gene family were excluded. In a later analysis, around 650 highly shared, low-generation-probability nucleotide sequences were removed to address suspected cross-contamination and a sequencing artifact. For each public chain, a later analysis derived a clonal expansion index from normalized ranks of inferred template counts within each repertoire. Generation probabilities in a later analysis came from a VDJ recombination model fitted to out-of-frame rearrangements, and those results were checked against IGoR. In a later analysis, hypergeometric tests were used to score TCR-TCR, TCR-HLA and TCR-CMV co-occurrence, with a repertoire-size bias correction applied to TCR pairs. False discovery rates were estimated in a later analysis by permuting HLA or CMV assignments 20 times. In a later analysis, co-occurring TCRs were grouped with DBSCAN, and TCRdist sequence similarity was added when clustering was performed within HLA-allele-positive subsets. Co-occurrence clustering excluded repertoires with fewer than 30,000 or more than 120,000 public chains, plus five with anomalous nucleotide sharing. TCRdb stores this immuneACCESS table with in-frame sequences only. Part of the clones is absent; in the studies checked, under half of the shortfall reflects unresolved V genes, and no reason is known for the rest. V and J calls and clone size follow that table, whereas D and trimming were derived from the DNA. The sample table lists approximately 210,000 clones, roughly three quarters of them with a count of one. The biggest ten clones account for around 0.42% of the sample.

General conclusions and limits of the study: The classifier was reported to diagnose cytomegalovirus status with high specificity and sensitivity in both the original and validation cohorts. The authors suggested that the approach could potentially be extended to other disease states and immunological phenotypes. CMV serostatus was the only immune exposure information available for the cohort. A few of the identified cytomegalovirus-associated TCR beta chains were confirmed in vitro to be specific for cytomegalovirus antigens. Linkage disequilibrium might explain the correlated functional status among segregating V segments, but an unknown experimental factor could not be excluded. The earlier analysis of 587 of the donors excluded approximately 17 rarely observed V segments, including chromosome 9 orphons, because counts were too low. In a later analysis, several top co-occurrence clusters were reported to appear linked to parvovirus B19, influenza, CMV and Epstein-Barr virus. A later analysis found that most CMV-associated TCR beta chains appeared HLA-restricted, with HLA associations seemingly driven largely by CMV exposure. Only TCR beta chains were sequenced in this cohort, and the absence of alpha or paired-chain data limited detectable features. Sequencing depth was assumed to be roughly uniform across donors in the presence/absence analyses, though that assumption may not hold. Broadly in line with IMGT annotations, most TCR beta V segments showed up in productive rearrangements about 87% or about 30% of the time in an earlier analysis of several hundred of the donors. Compared with the roughly 670-donor mean, donors in an Asian-associated ancestry cluster had fewer N-insertions in productive TCRs, according to a later genetic analysis. A later analysis associated about 17,000 TCR beta sequences with specific HLA alleles at a false discovery rate of 0.05. A further reported finding was that TCR beta sequences accurately predicted the HLA-A and HLA-B alleles for most subjects in the first cohort. Because HLA typing was missing for some donors at each locus, association tests included only the typed subset. When HLA alleles, especially DR and DQ, strongly co-occurred, attributing TCR associations to individual alleles was difficult. Compared with equally common non-associated chains, HLA-associated TCR beta chains in a later analysis were more clonally expanded and had lower generation probabilities. V-gene and J-gene trimming of TCR beta chains was associated with a missense DCLRE1C variant in a later genetic analysis, and the association was replicated in an independent cohort. Across donors, most TCR sequences were observed very rarely, whereas some public TCRs were present in many individuals. The sequencing pipeline was judged likely to have produced a cluster of highly shared sequence variants as a technical artifact. In a later analysis, TCR association rates were found to vary across HLA loci, with the most associated TCRs seen for DRB1 alleles and the fewest for HLA-C alleles. The 87-base-pair reads could not distinguish some IMGT-functional V segments, including TRBV6-2 and TRBV6-3, so those segments were excluded. The study listed 150 to 200 TCR beta chains as associated with cytomegalovirus.

The chain uses TRBV7-3 and TRBJ1-1, with 7 central nucleotides matching TRBD1. This TCR came from a male donor in good health and CMV-seropositive. Sequences were obtained from PBMCs. CDR3 loop: CASSPQGNTEAFF. The sequence in DNA is TGTGCCAGCAGCCCACAGGGGAATACTGAAGCTTTCTTT.